There are many counts of the clone carrying this TCR beta chain. Its antigen is not identified. This sample is drawn from a study of response to subunit inactivated influenza vaccine. The study, taken as a whole, reports: The study's authors posited that every seasonal influenza vaccination enlists few new T cells.

TCRdb processed the RT-PCR reads anew with MiXCR; each CDR3 protein has one entry. Of hundreds of thousands of distinct CDR3 sequences in the sample, roughly 12% were seen once. V was cut by 1 base and J by 5 bases, with 8 bases left in between. The CDR3 is made up of 14 amino acids. The V gene's germline CDR1 is SGHVS and CDR2 FNYEAQ. The origin of this receptor is a man aged 45 to 65 who received an inactivated influenza vaccine. The chain has TRBV7-6 and TRBJ2-2, with TRBD2 as a possible D gene (6 bases). The sample here was PBMCs from blood, taken on the day of vaccination. CDR3 loop: CASSLGGGTGELFF. CDR3 DNA: TGTGCCAGCAGCTTAGGTGGAGGGACCGGGGAGCTGTTTTTT.